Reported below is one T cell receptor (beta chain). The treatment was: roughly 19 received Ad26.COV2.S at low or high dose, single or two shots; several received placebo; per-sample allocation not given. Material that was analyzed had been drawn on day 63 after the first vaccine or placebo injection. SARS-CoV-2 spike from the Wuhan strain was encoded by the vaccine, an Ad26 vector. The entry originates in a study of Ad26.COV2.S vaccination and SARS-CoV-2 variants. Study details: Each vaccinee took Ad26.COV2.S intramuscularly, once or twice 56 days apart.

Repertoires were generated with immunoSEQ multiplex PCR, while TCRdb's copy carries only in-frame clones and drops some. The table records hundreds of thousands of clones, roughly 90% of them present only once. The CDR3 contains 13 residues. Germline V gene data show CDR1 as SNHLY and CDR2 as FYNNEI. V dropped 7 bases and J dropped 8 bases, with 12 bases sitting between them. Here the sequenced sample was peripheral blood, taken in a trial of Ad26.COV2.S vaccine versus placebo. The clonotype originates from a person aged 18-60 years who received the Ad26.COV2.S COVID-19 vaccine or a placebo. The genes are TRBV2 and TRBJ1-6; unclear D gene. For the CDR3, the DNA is TGTGCCAGCACGGTGGAGGGAGATTCACCCCTCCACTTT. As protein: CASTVEGDSPLHF.